This TCR beta chain was sequenced for a study of blood T cell repertoires in COVID-19. Study-wide background: Samples taken during acute and convalescent COVID-19 were collected in the United States, Italy and Spain. T cells, B-cell-depleted T cells, or PBMCs provided the cDNA or gDNA that served as material.

Using immunoSEQ multiplex PCR, the repertoire was profiled, and TCRdb retains in-frame clones only, with some absent. The repertoire has more than 150,000 clones, about 89% of them found once; the top ten carry approximately 2.7%. The specimen sequenced was peripheral blood. This TCR was recovered from a man between 40 and 49 years old with active or convalescent COVID-19.

This chain's CDR3 is CASAEFTLPRETQYF. In nucleotides, the CDR3 is TGTGCCAGCGCGGAATTCACCCTCCCCAGAGAGACCCAGTACTTC. The J gene is TRBJ2-5, the V gene TRBV7-2; D is undetermined. The ends were cut back, 8 bases at V and 4 bases at J, with 20 bases in the middle. Per germline, CDR1 SGHTA and CDR2 FQGNSA. The CDR3 extends over 15 amino acids.